This is a list of T cell receptor beta chains from one sample in a study of human T cells and chemical hapten exposure. TCRdb re-analysed the RACE reads in MiXCR, keeping a single row per CDR3 protein. The sample lists about 270,000 distinct CDR3 sequences; approximately 7.5% were seen once. The input for sequencing was whole blood, taken in connection with sensitization to the hapten diphenylcyclopropenone (DPC). The receptors were sampled from a man aged 18 to 29 with alopecia areata. Some clones in this sample may be carry-over from other donors' samples. Both conserved end residues are part of each CDR3. A D gene is named only where the DNA matches it firmly. Only part of the rows carry a size: once, few, many, or a class if the clone is expanded.

J gene | D gene | clone size | V gene | CDR3 protein | CDR3 DNA
TRBJ1-6 | . | many | TRBV10-2 | CASSVSKGRSLHF | TGCGCCAGCAGTGTATCGAAAGGTCGGTCCCTCCACTTT
TRBJ2-5 | TRBD1 | . | TRBV5-1 | CASRFGLRDRVRGQETQYF | TGCGCCAGCAGATTTGGGCTCCGGGACAGGGTGCGCGGGCAAGAGACCCAGTACTTC
TRBJ2-7 | TRBD1 | few | TRBV12-3/TRBV12-4 | CASRGTGGYEQYF | TGTGCCAGCAGGGGGACAGGGGGCTACGAGCAGTACTTC
TRBJ2-5 | . | . | TRBV5-6 | CASSFQVREKTQYF | TGTGCCAGCAGCTTTCAGGTCAGGGAGAAGACCCAGTACTTC
TRBJ1-2 | TRBD1 | . | TRBV5-1 | CASTRDRGDYGYTF | TGCGCCAGCACCCGGGACAGGGGGGACTATGGCTACACCTTC
TRBJ1-2 | . | many | TRBV11-2 | CASSFGGRRYGYTF | TGTGCCAGCAGCTTTGGGGGGCGTCGGTATGGCTACACCTTC
TRBJ2-1 | . | . | TRBV7-9 | CASSLAYREDEQFF | TGTGCCAGCAGCTTAGCTTACAGGGAGGATGAGCAGTTCTTC
TRBJ2-5 | . | many | TRBV7-9 | CASSFSRSGETQYF | TGTGCCAGCAGCTTCTCCAGGTCTGGGGAGACCCAGTACTTC
TRBJ1-5 | . | few | TRBV24-1 | CATSGGSQPQHF | TGTGCCACCAGTGGCGGGTCTCAGCCCCAGCATTTT
TRBJ1-1 | . | many | TRBV4-3 | CASSQFEGTEAFF | TGCGCCAGCAGCCAGTTTGAGGGTACTGAAGCTTTCTTT
TRBJ1-6 | . | few | TRBV5-1 | CASSKEDNSPLHF | TGCGCCAGCAGTAAGGAGGATAATTCACCCCTCCACTTT
TRBJ1-2 | . | many | TRBV21-1 | CASTKEGILNYGYTF | TGTGCCAGCACCAAAGAAGGGATACTTAACTATGGCTACACCTTC
TRBJ2-1 | TRBD2 | . | TRBV6-6 | CASSPPSGGGYNEQFF | TGTGCCAGCAGTCCGCCTAGCGGGGGGGGATACAATGAGCAGTTCTTC
TRBJ1-5 | TRBD1 | few | TRBV7-2 | CASSIRQGPNQPQHF | TGTGCCAGCAGCATACGACAGGGGCCTAATCAGCCCCAGCATTTT
TRBJ2-7 | . | . | TRBV6-5 | CASSYSHIRQEQYF | TGTGCCAGCAGTTACTCCCACATTCGACAGGAGCAGTACTTC
TRBJ1-2 | . | . | TRBV20-1 | CSANHGDNYGYTF | TGCAGTGCAAACCACGGGGATAACTATGGCTACACCTTC
TRBJ1-5 | . | few | TRBV29-1 | CSVPGQNQPQHF | TGCAGCGTTCCGGGACAAAATCAGCCCCAGCATTTT
TRBJ1-6 | . | . | TRBV5-1 | CASSPPLGTANSPLHF | TGCGCCAGCAGCCCGCCCCTTGGGACGGCAAATTCACCCCTCCACTTT
TRBJ1-5 | . | many | TRBV25-1 | CASRGHGLHQPQHF | TGTGCCAGCAGGGGACACGGACTCCATCAGCCCCAGCATTTT
TRBJ2-3 | TRBD2 | few | TRBV7-2 | CASSLSRGGTDTQYF | TGTGCCAGCAGCTTGTCACGGGGGGGCACAGATACGCAGTATTTT
TRBJ1-2 | TRBD1 | . | TRBV5-1 | CASKASQGQDYGYTF | TGCGCCAGCAAAGCTTCACAGGGACAGGACTATGGCTACACCTTC
TRBJ1-6 | TRBD1 | few | TRBV14 | CASSQVKGASSYNSPLHF | TGTGCCAGCAGCCAAGTGAAGGGGGCCAGCTCCTATAATTCACCCCTCCACTTT
TRBJ1-5 | . | . | TRBV2 | CASNVQGTQPQHF | TGTGCCAGCAACGTCCAGGGAACTCAGCCCCAGCATTTT
TRBJ1-2 | TRBD1 | few | TRBV12-3/TRBV12-4 | CASSSNLQGAGGIYGYTF | TGTGCCAGCAGTTCGAACCTCCAGGGGGCCGGCGGAATCTATGGCTACACCTTC
TRBJ2-2 | TRBD1 | . | TRBV4-3 | CASSQDLTGEGSGELFF | TGCGCCAGCAGCCAAGATCTGACAGGGGAAGGCTCAGGGGAGCTGTTTTTT
TRBJ2-1 | TRBD2 | few | TRBV18 | CASSPSQRGGPNEQFF | TGTGCCAGCTCACCGTCCCAGCGGGGGGGCCCCAATGAGCAGTTCTTC
TRBJ1-1 | TRBD1 | many | TRBV24-1 | CATSDLRDSTEAFF | TGTGCCACCAGTGATCTGCGGGACAGCACTGAAGCTTTCTTT
TRBJ1-2 | TRBD1 | many | TRBV11-1 | CASSPGTGLNYGYTF | TGTGCCAGCAGCCCAGGGACAGGCCTTAACTATGGCTACACCTTC
TRBJ2-7 | TRBD2 | few | TRBV2 | CASSRSGGAYSYEQYF | TGTGCCAGCAGTCGGAGCGGGGGGGCCTACTCCTACGAGCAGTACTTC
TRBJ1-6 | . | many | TRBV7-4 | CASSLEGPGPTGLNSPLHF | TGTGCCAGCAGCTTAGAAGGCCCGGGACCTACCGGTCTTAATTCACCCCTCCACTTT
TRBJ1-2 | TRBD1 | many | TRBV9 | CASSAGDRGDGYTF | TGTGCCAGCAGCGCTGGGGACAGGGGCGATGGCTACACCTTC
TRBJ1-6 | . | . | TRBV11-2 | CASSFRQRNSPLHF | TGTGCCAGCAGCTTCCGACAGCGTAATTCACCCCTCCACTTT
TRBJ2-5 | . | few | TRBV7-2 | CASSQPLETQYF | TGTGCCAGCAGCCAGCCGTTGGAGACCCAGTACTTC
TRBJ2-5 | . | few | TRBV4-3 | CASSQDTVSQETQYF | TGCGCCAGCAGCCAAGATACGGTCAGCCAAGAGACCCAGTACTTC
TRBJ2-6 | . | . | TRBV10-2 | CASSEFRDNSGANVLTF | TGCGCCAGCAGTGAGTTTAGGGACAACTCTGGGGCCAACGTCCTGACTTTC